Following are 20 T cell receptor beta chains from one sample sequenced in a study of shared clonotypes between healthy human individuals. Some clones are missing from TCRdb's copy, which holds only in-frame ones; the method was immunoSEQ multiplex PCR. The sample has over a million clones, 75% to 80% seen once. Sequencing input: memory CD4+ T cells from PBMCs. Sample subset: CD45RA-negative fraction. The source is a man between 18 and 29 years old in good health. Some clones in this sample may be carry-over from other donors' samples.

CDR3 loop: CASRSGDFYEQYF. The CDR3 bases are TGCGCCAGCAGGTCAGGGGATTTCTACGAGCAGTACTTC. The chain employs TRBV5-1 and TRBJ2-7; a weak D match, TRBD1 (6 bases). This CDR3 spans 13 amino acids. Trimming pared 5 bases from V and 3 bases from J, leaving 12 bases between. Germline-derived CDR1 and CDR2 are SGHRS and YFSETQ.

The rearrangement joins TRBV19 to TRBJ1-2; the match to TRBD1 covers 7 bases. Germline CDR1 is LNHDA and CDR2 is SQIVND (reference sequence). The CDR3 consists of 13 residues. After removal of 8 bases from V and 10 bases from J, the junction contained 13 bases not matched to a gene. The CDR3 spells CASSGTAKIDYTF. The CDR3 DNA sequence: TGTGCCAGTTCCGGGACAGCGAAAATTGACTACACCTTC.

This rearrangement joins TRBV7-9 to TRBJ1-4, with a possible D match to TRBD1 (6 bases). The CDR3 sequence is 14 residues long. Looked up from germline, CDR1 is SEHNR and CDR2 is FQNEAQ (reference sequence). V gave up 3 bases and J gave up 1 base, with 6 bases separating them. The CDR3 is CASSFRGTNEKLFF. DNA for the CDR3: TGTGCCAGCAGCTTCAGGGGAACTAATGAAAAACTGTTTTTT.

This clone showed up many times. The rearrangement joins TRBV4-1 to TRBJ2-5; TRBD1 agrees at 7 bases. Germline V gene sequence: CDR1 MGHRA, CDR2 YSYEKL. J was trimmed by 1 base and V by 2 bases; bases with no gene match: 10. The CDR3 has 17 residues. The CDR3 sequence: CASSQWGSGQRQETQYF. For the CDR3, the DNA is TGCGCCAGCAGCCAATGGGGCTCGGGACAGCGCCAAGAGACCCAGTACTTC.

A word on this clone: This CDR3 is also generated by other DNA sequences in the sample. This rearrangement joins TRBV5-4 to TRBJ2-7; TRBD1 agrees at 8 bases. The ends lost 4 bases at V and 2 bases at J; junction bases unmatched: 5. CDR1 is SGHNT, CDR2 YYREEE, per germline (reference sequence). CDR3 length: 14 amino acids. CDR3 residues: CASSQGTGPYEQYF. CDR3 in DNA: TGTGCCAGCAGCCAGGGGACAGGACCCTACGAGCAGTACTTC. Based on the CDR3 plus reference TRBV5-4 and TRBJ2-7, the full variable domain is ETGVTQSPTHLIKTRGQQVTLRCSSQSGHNTVSWYQQALGQGPQFIFQYYREEENGRGNFPPRFSGLQFPNYSSELNVNALELDDSALYLCASSQGTGPYEQYFGPGTRLTVT.

The rearrangement joins TRBV19 to TRBJ1-5; D might be TRBD1 (5 bases). V was shortened by 9 bases and J by 12 bases, with 21 bases between the two germline ends. Germline CDR1 and CDR2: LNHDA and SQIVND (reference sequence). The CDR3 sequence is 13 residues long. CDR3 sequence reads: CASHEGLGEDQHF. CDR3 nucleotide sequence: TGTGCCAGCCATGAAGGGTTAGGGGAGGACCAGCATTTT.

The gene calls are TRBV5-5 and TRBJ2-1; the D gene is possibly TRBD1 (6 bases). This CDR3 comprises 12 residues. Germline-derived CDR1 and CDR2 are SGHKS and YYEKEE (reference sequence). Trimming left V 4 bases short and J 9 bases short, with 11 bases between. CDR3 nucleotide sequence: TGTGCCAGCAGCCAGGGGCCGAGTGAGCAGTTCTTC. Protein sequence: CASSQGPSEQFF. The entire variable domain, with the rest obtained from reference TRBV5-5 and TRBJ2-1, is as follows: DAGVTQSPTHLIKTRGQQVTLRCSPISGHKSVSWYQQVLGQGPQFIFQYYEKEERGRGNFPDRFSARQFPNYSSELNVNALLLGDSALYLCASSQGPSEQFFGPGTRLTVL.

This chain joins TRBV4-3 and TRBJ1-2, with TRBD1 identical over 7 bases. There are 14 residues in the CDR3. Unmatched junction bases numbered 6, after V lost 4 bases and J lost 4 bases. Germline values: CDR1 LGHNA, CDR2 YSLEER. CDR3 sequence reads: CASSPNRDSYGYTF. The CDR3 DNA reads as TGCGCCAGCAGCCCCAACCGGGACAGCTATGGCTACACCTTC.

In DNA, the CDR3 is TGTGCCAGCAGCTCTAGTGTTGGGTCCTACGAGCAGTACTTC. This gives the protein CASSSSVGSYEQYF. The rearrangement links TRBV11-2 to TRBJ2-7; D is unresolved. Trimming took off 4 bases at V and 1 base at J, with 11 bases between the two ends. Germline CDR1 is SGHAT and CDR2 is FQNNGV. CDR3 length equals 14 residues.

The J gene is TRBJ2-1, the V gene TRBV10-3; D gene uncertain. Trimming cost V 2 bases and J 5 bases, with 10 bases left between them. Germline assignment: CDR1 ENHRY and CDR2 SYGVKD. This CDR3 contains 14 residues. The CDR3 protein is CAISEPDGHNEQFF. In DNA, the CDR3 is TGTGCCATCAGTGAGCCGGACGGGCACAATGAGCAGTTCTTC.

V and J are TRBV6-5 and TRBJ1-4; a weak D match, TRBD1 (6 bases). The V end lost 5 bases, the J end lost 6 bases, and 13 bases lay between the germline ends. The CDR3 has 14 residues. The germline V gene encodes CDR1 MNHEY and CDR2 SVGAGI. The CDR3 sequence is CASSRRGGHEKLFF. The CDR3 DNA sequence: TGTGCCAGCAGTCGCCGTGGGGGGCATGAAAAACTGTTTTTT.

The chain is built from TRBV6-5 and TRBJ1-2; D is unclear. The V and J ends lost 5 bases and 6 bases respectively, with 19 bases between them. The CDR3 consists of 15 residues. The germline V gene encodes CDR1 MNHEY and CDR2 SVGAGI. DNA for the CDR3: TGTGCCAGCAGTCTTAACTGGGAAGTTGCCCATGGCTACACCTTC. It specifies CASSLNWEVAHGYTF.

The rearrangement joins TRBV28 to TRBJ1-2; D may be TRBD1 (5 bases). The ends were cut back, 7 bases at V and 6 bases at J, with 18 bases in the middle. The CDR3 sequence is 14 residues long. Germline-derived CDR1 and CDR2 are MDHEN and SYDVKM. The DNA of the CDR3 is TGTGCCAGCAACATAGGGGCCAGGGTTGATGGCTACACCTTC. Translated: CASNIGARVDGYTF.

This chain links TRBV28 with TRBJ1-2, with no clear D. V lost 3 bases to trimming and J lost 4 bases, with 12 bases between them. CDR1 MDHEN and CDR2 SYDVKM come from the germline V gene. The CDR3 runs to 14 residues. The CDR3 DNA follows: TGTGCCAGCAGTTTCGCCAGGTCGATCTATGGCTACACCTTC. This encodes CASSFARSIYGYTF.

In regard to this clone: A much larger clone is a single base away; this may be a read error. Additional DNA sequences in this sample encode the identical CDR3. This rearrangement joins TRBV20-1 to TRBJ2-7; D uncertain. CDR1 and CDR2 from the germline V gene are DFQATT and SNEGSKA (reference sequence). The CDR3 extends over 10 amino acids. In nucleotides, the CDR3 is TGCAGTGCTAGTGATTACGAACAGTACTTC. Protein: CSASDYEQYF.

In this sample, this clone turned up a few times. The chain employs TRBV28 and TRBJ1-1; weak D call: TRBD1 (6 bases). CDR1 is MDHEN and CDR2 is SYDVKM in the germline V gene. The CDR3 covers 17 residues. V lost 3 bases and J 2 bases, leaving 19 bases between the germline ends. The chain's CDR3 is CASSFWARGSGNTEAFF. The CDR3 nucleotides are TGTGCCAGCAGTTTTTGGGCCAGGGGAAGTGGAAACACTGAAGCTTTCTTT.

The CDR3, as DNA: TGTGCCAGCAGCTTAAGAGGATTCTCTGGAAACACCATATATTTT. Residues: CASSLRGFSGNTIYF. The chain employs TRBV7-8 and TRBJ1-3; no firm D call. The CDR3 runs 15 residues. With 2 bases removed from V and 0 bases from J, the gap between germline ends came to 8 bases. CDR1 is SGHVS, CDR2 FQNEAQ, per germline.

This clone has only a few counts. V usage is TRBV12-5 and J usage is TRBJ1-1; D gene ambiguous. V gave up 1 base and J gave up 1 base, with 4 bases separating them. The CDR3 has 13 amino acids. CDR1 and CDR2 (germline): LGHNT, FRNRAP. The CDR3 DNA is TGTGCTAGTGGTTTGGGAGAGAACACTGAAGCTTTCTTT. Its translation: CASGLGENTEAFF.

The chain employs TRBV29-1 and TRBJ1-1, with D hard to call. This CDR3 comprises 13 residues. Germline CDR1 and CDR2: SQVTM and ANQGSEA. V lost 4 bases and J lost 1, with 10 bases in between. The CDR3 loop reads CSVAGMGNTEAFF. Written as DNA, the CDR3 is TGCAGCGTTGCGGGGATGGGGAACACTGAAGCTTTCTTT.

The chain recombines TRBV7-9 with TRBJ1-1; no firm D call. V was clipped by 8 bases and J by 0 bases, with 16 bases between them. The CDR3 has 15 amino acids. Per the germline V gene, CDR1 is SEHNR and CDR2 is FQNEAQ (reference sequence). The CDR3 region has the DNA TGTGCCAGCTCCCCCCGGGGAAACATGAACACTGAAGCTTTCTTT. Translation: CASSPRGNMNTEAFF.